Listed here are 8 T cell receptor beta chains from one sample, sequenced in a study of blood T cell repertoires in COVID-19. Sequenced by immunoSEQ multiplex PCR; TCRdb stores in-frame clones only, minus some. The table has approximately 500,000 clones, 70% to 90% seen once. Source material: peripheral blood. The receptor source for this set is a woman aged 50 to 60 with COVID-19, enrolled during active disease.

V gene TRBV6-5 combines with J gene TRBJ2-7, with D possibly matching TRBD1 (6 bases). Germline-derived CDR1 and CDR2 are MNHEY and SVGAGI. The CDR3 has 13 amino acids. V was shortened by 10 bases and J by 3 bases, with 16 bases between the two germline ends. DNA for the CDR3: TGTGCCACCCTACAGGGCCGACACTACGAGCAGTACTTC. The encoded protein is CATLQGRHYEQYF.

This chain uses TRBV5-4 with TRBJ1-2; 7 bases align to TRBD1. With V trimmed by 10 bases and J by 4 bases, 10 bases remained unmatched. Looked up from germline, CDR1 is SGHNT and CDR2 is YYREEE (reference sequence). The CDR3 consists of 13 residues. DNA for the CDR3: TGTGCCCAAGAGGAAGGGGGCCGCTATGGCTACACCTTC. It yields the protein CAQEEGGRYGYTF.

This CDR3 is CSVEGLADTQYF. The CDR3 nucleotides read TGCAGCGTTGAAGGCCTTGCGGATACGCAGTATTTT. The chain couples TRBV29-1 to TRBJ2-3; D not resolved. Germline-derived CDR1 and CDR2 are SQVTM and ANQGSEA. The CDR3 sequence is 12 residues long. Trimming pared 1 base from V and 6 bases from J, leaving 8 bases between.

The rearrangement uses TRBV5-4 and TRBJ2-2; D gene unclear. The CDR3 extends over 14 amino acids. The V end lost 0 bases, the J end lost 2 bases, and 5 bases lay between the germline ends. Germline CDR1 reads SGHNT; CDR2 reads YYREEE (reference sequence). DNA of the CDR3: TGTGCCAGCAGCTTGGATCTCAACACCGGGGAGCTGTTTTTT. Translated, it gives CASSLDLNTGELFF.

The chain is built from TRBV13 and TRBJ2-1; 8 nucleotides match TRBD2. In germline, CDR1 is PRHDT, CDR2 FYEKMQ (reference sequence). With V trimmed by 4 bases and J by 3 bases, 5 bases remained unmatched. This CDR3 has 15 residues. CDR3 loop: CASSSGTSVYNEQFF. CDR3 coding DNA: TGTGCCAGCAGCTCCGGGACTAGTGTCTACAATGAGCAGTTCTTC.

The genes are TRBV27 and TRBJ1-2; 7 bases fit TRBD1. The trim removed 5 bases at V and 3 bases at J, leaving 9 bases unmatched. Germline V gene lookup returns CDR1 MNHEY and CDR2 SMNVEV (reference sequence). The CDR3 extends over 15 amino acids. CDR3 nucleotide sequence: TGTGCCAGCAGTCTCATCGCCACAGGGGACTATGGCTACACCTTC. Translating it yields CASSLIATGDYGYTF.

V usage is TRBV7-9 and J usage is TRBJ2-7; D may be TRBD2 (6 bases). The germline V and J ends were trimmed by 5 bases and 6 bases, with 14 bases remaining between them. Germline loops: CDR1 SEHNR, CDR2 FQNEAQ (reference sequence). The CDR3 extends over 13 amino acids. Here the CDR3 DNA reads TGTGCCAGCAGCCCACTTGGGAGGCCCGAGCAGTACTTC. The encoded protein is CASSPLGRPEQYF. The whole variable domain, remainder taken from reference TRBV7-9 and TRBJ2-7, is DTGVSQNPRHKITKRGQNVTFRCDPISEHNRLYWYRQTLGQGPEFLTYFQNEAQLEKSRLLSDRFSAERPKGSFSTLEIQRTEQGDSAMYLCASSPLGRPEQYFGPGTRLTVT.

The genes are TRBV9 and TRBJ2-1; D remains ambiguous. The length of the CDR3 is 12 residues. In germline, CDR1 is SGDLS, CDR2 YYNGEE. V was pared by 2 bases and J by 7 bases, with 7 bases between. The chain's CDR3 is CASSVYENEQFF. CDR3 in DNA: TGTGCCAGCAGCGTCTATGAAAATGAGCAGTTCTTC.